This is a list of T cell receptor beta chains from one sample in a study of Graves' ophthalmopathy and Graves' hyperthyroidism. TCRdb passed the multiplex PCR reads through MiXCR, listing each CDR3 protein once. There are 200,000 to 250,000 distinct CDR3 sequences in the sample; roughly 50% occur only once, and more than 45% lies in the top ten. The source material was peripheral blood. These receptors all stem from an adult man with Graves' ophthalmopathy. CDR3s include the opening cysteine and the closing phenylalanine or tryptophan. Each record gives: clone size, V gene, CDR3 protein. The size entry is marked missing in some rows and otherwise reads once, few, many or a size class.

>few|TRBV12-3/TRBV12-4
CASASQIGETQYF
>-|TRBV10-3
CAISGTGFEKLFF
>-|TRBV10-2
CASSQFRGPNYGYTF
>-|TRBV5-1
CASSSGFGGTGELFF
>few|TRBV29-1
CSGVLTKGGGELFF
>-|TRBV10-3
CAIGANVGNTVYF
>-|TRBV7-9
CASSWIEGYGYTF
>-|TRBV9
CASRDHRAGISGNTIYF
>once|TRBV29-1
CSVHLTSTDTQYF
>few|TRBV7-2
CASSFGRTYEQYF
>-|TRBV10-2
CASSRQSEQYF
>-|TRBV4-2
CASSQDPGDVSSPLHF